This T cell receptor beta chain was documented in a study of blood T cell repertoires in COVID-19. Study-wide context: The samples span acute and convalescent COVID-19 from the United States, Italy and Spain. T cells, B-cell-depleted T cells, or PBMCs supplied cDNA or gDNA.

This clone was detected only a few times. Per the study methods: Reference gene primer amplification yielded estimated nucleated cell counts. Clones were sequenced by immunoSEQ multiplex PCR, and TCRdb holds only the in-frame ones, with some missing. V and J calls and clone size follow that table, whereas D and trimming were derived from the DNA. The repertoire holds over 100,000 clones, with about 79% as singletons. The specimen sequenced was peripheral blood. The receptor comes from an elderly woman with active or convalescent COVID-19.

CDR3: CASSYGGYGYTF. The CDR3 nucleotides read TGTGCCAGCAGTTACGGCGGATATGGCTACACCTTC. This rearrangement joins TRBV6-5 to TRBJ1-2; D is unresolved. The CDR3 contains 12 residues. V was pared by 2 bases and J by 5 bases, with 6 bases between. Germline CDR1 and CDR2: MNHEY and SVGAGI.